This is a list of T cell receptor beta chains from one sample in a study of blood T cell repertoires in COVID-19. The table came from immunoSEQ multiplex PCR; TCRdb's copy has only in-frame clones and leaves some out. Here the sample spans about 280,000 clones, roughly 85% being singletons. Sequencing was carried out using peripheral blood. Receptor source: a man aged 50 or older with active or convalescent COVID-19. CDR3s leave out the opening cysteine and the closing phenylalanine or tryptophan. D genes are given only for firm matches.

v_gene	j_gene	d_gene	CDR3aa
TRBV2	TRBJ1-5	TRBD1	ASSKDRGYQPQH
TRBV27	TRBJ2-7	-	ASIRLGSYEQY
TRBV20-1	TRBJ1-5	-	SASVVDRYSNQPQH
TRBV7-9	TRBJ2-1	-	ASSGHDQVRYEQF
TRBV10-2	TRBJ1-2	TRBD1	ASSEFLQGAYGYT
TRBV6-2/TRBV6-3	TRBJ2-7	-	ASSKTGFPYEQY
TRBV21-1	TRBJ2-4	-	ASSVRKNIQY
TRBV7-9	TRBJ1-2	-	ASSAGDYGYT
TRBV27	TRBJ2-1	-	ASGPLAGLYNEQF
TRBV19	TRBJ1-2	-	ASSILESGGYT